This T cell receptor (beta chain) originates from a study of long-term antiretroviral therapy in people with HIV. The libraries were made with immunoSEQ v3.0 at survey level. Sequenced by immunoSEQ multiplex PCR; TCRdb stores in-frame clones only, minus some. This table has about 31,000 clones, around 85% appearing once. The CDR3 length is 21 residues. Unmatched junction bases numbered 19, after V lost 0 bases and J lost 2 bases. Germline V gene sequence: CDR1 SGHVT, CDR2 SQSDAQ. Per donor, a minimum of one pre-ART and a minimum of two post-ART PBMC samples were available. The genes are TRBV7-4 and TRBJ2-5; 9 bases align to TRBD2. Sequences were derived from unsorted PBMCs, sampled roughly 5 years before starting antiretroviral therapy. The receptor comes from a man aged 50 to 60 with HIV. The CDR3 here is CASSLAEELAGPPKGQETQYF. CDR3 bases: TGTGCCAGCAGCTTAGCTGAAGAACTAGCGGGCCCCCCAAAGGGTCAAGAGACCCAGTACTTC.